Only one count was recorded for the clone carrying this T cell receptor beta chain. Random hexamers primed reverse transcription of about 0.5 to 1 ug RNA. Across 54 Vbeta and 13 Jbeta, immunoSEQ multiplex PCR amplified TCR beta CDR3. Each CDR3 protein gets one entry after TCRdb re-called the immunoSEQ multiplex PCR reads with MiXCR. The sample includes around 45,000 distinct CDR3 sequences, 85% to 95% of them seen just once. The record originates from a study of CD8 T cells in Susac syndrome. Germline V gene lookup returns CDR1 DFQATT and CDR2 SNEGSKA (reference sequence). Trimming removed 0 bases from V and 2 bases from J, with 17 bases in between. This CDR3 spans 17 amino acids. Sequencing of TCR beta was undertaken in CD8+ and CD4+ T cells derived from blood. Age- and sex-matched healthy donors served as the control group. In contrast to the negatively isolated CD8+ and CD4+ T cells, TEMRA cells were FACS-enriched.

The sample taken for sequencing was CD8+ T cells from PBMCs. The chain combines TRBV20-1 with TRBJ2-1; D is ambiguous. This TCR was recovered from a human donor in good health. CDR3 sequence (DNA): TGCAGTGCTAGAGATCTGAGCGCCTCGGGCCCCTACAATGAGCAGTTCTTC. This translates into CSARDLSASGPYNEQFF.